This entry features one TCR beta chain sequence. The target antigen is unknown. From germline, CDR1 is GTSNPN and CDR2 SVGIG (reference sequence). V was pared by 2 bases and J by 4 bases, with 9 bases between. The CDR3 has 12 residues. This entry comes from a study of shared clonotypes between healthy human individuals. Study observations and caveats: The low donor count limited represented genetic and exposure-history diversity.

Those who donated were healthy HIV-negative adults, with no recent acute infections or vaccinations reported. DNA at about 0.2 ug, tens of thousands of T cell genomes, went into sorted-subset replicate PCRs. Source study methods: Junction-only immunoSEQ data arrived without quality scores, meaning filtering differed. Measured with immunoSEQ multiplex PCR; TCRdb has only the in-frame clones, and not every one. V, J and clone size reflect that table, while D and trimming were determined from the DNA. The sample yields millions of clones, roughly 96% seen once. This TCR came from a man between 18 and 35 years old in good health. Sequences were obtained from naive CD4+ T cells sorted from blood. Regarding subset: CD45RA+ positively selected. V is TRBV30 and J is TRBJ2-7; the D gene is possibly TRBD1 (5 bases). CDR3 residues: CAWSSGNYEQYF. The DNA of the CDR3 is TGTGCCTGGAGTTCAGGGAATTACGAGCAGTACTTC.